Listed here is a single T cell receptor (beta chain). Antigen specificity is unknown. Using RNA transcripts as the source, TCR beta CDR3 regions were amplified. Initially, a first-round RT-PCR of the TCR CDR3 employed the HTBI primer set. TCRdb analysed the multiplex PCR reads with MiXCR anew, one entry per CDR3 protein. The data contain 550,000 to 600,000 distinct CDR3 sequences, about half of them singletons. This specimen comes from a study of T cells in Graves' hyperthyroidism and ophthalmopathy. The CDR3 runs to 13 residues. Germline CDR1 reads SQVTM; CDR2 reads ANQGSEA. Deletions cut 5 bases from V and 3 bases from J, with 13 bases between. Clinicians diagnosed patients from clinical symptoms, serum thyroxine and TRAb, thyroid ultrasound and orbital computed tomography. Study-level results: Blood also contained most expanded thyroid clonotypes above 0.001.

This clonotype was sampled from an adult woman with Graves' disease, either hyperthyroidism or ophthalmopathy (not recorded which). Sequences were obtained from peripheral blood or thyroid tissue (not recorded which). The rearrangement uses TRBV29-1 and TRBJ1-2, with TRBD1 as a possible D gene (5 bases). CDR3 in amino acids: CSVRSGTYYGYTF. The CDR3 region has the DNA TGCAGCGTTAGGTCGGGGACGTACTATGGCTACACCTTC.